The 27 T cell receptor beta chains reported below all come from one sample, sequenced in a study of vaccination and CD4 T cells after COVID-19. The Oncomine TCR Beta short-read assay was what sequenced the DNA obtained from cultured CD4+ T cells. TCRdb reprocessed the PCR reads with MiXCR, giving one entry per CDR3 protein. The top ten clones hold around two fifths of a sample with about 5,500 distinct CDR3 sequences, 30% to 40% of them seen once. Their cognate antigens are unknown. Treatment meaning: roughly 10-day PBMC culture with coronavirus spike peptide pools or control peptides (ViraFEST assay). Harvesting of the unexposed donor's CD4+ T cells predated the COVID-19 pandemic (2011-2018). The sequenced material came from CD4+ T cells from blood, cultured in vitro. The receptors come from a human donor in good health.

The chain employs TRBV12-3 or TRBV12-4 and TRBJ2-7; D gene uncertain. The CDR3 spans 13 residues. With 3 bases removed from V and 7 bases from J, the gap between germline ends came to 13 bases. DNA of the CDR3: TGTGCCAGCAGTTTTGGTCGCCTGGGAGAGCAGTACTTC. This codes for CASSFGRLGEQYF.

This clonotype appeared once. The chain couples TRBV29-1 to TRBJ1-1, with TRBD1 matching over 8 bases. V was clipped by 6 bases and J by 4 bases; unmatched bases: 1. This CDR3 is built from 11 residues. Germline V gene lookup returns CDR1 SQVTM and CDR2 ANQGSEA. As DNA, the CDR3 is TGCAGCGTCGACAGGGGCACTGAAGCTTTCTTT. Translating gives CSVDRGTEAFF.

The chain's CDR3 is CASSPGGSNYEQYF. CDR3 DNA sequence: TGTGCCAGCAGTCCTGGGGGTAGTAACTACGAGCAGTACTTC. The chain has TRBV12-3 or TRBV12-4 and TRBJ2-7; possibly TRBD1 or TRBD2 for D (5 bases each). The CDR3 loop spans 14 amino acids. Trimming took 5 bases from V and 3 from J, leaving 14 bases between them.

This clonotype was seen more than once but under ten times. The rearrangement links TRBV6-5 to TRBJ1-1; D uncertain. This CDR3 region has 16 residues. V lost 1 base to trimming and J lost 1 base, with 13 bases between them. In germline, CDR1 is MNHEY, CDR2 SVGAGI. The CDR3 DNA follows: TGTGCCAGCAGTTACTGGCGTAGATTGGGGAACACTGAAGCTTTCTTT. Amino acid sequence: CASSYWRRLGNTEAFF.

This clonotype was seen a few times. The chain combines TRBV7-2 with TRBJ1-1; possible D gene TRBD1, 5 bases. With 3 bases removed from V and 3 bases from J, the gap between germline ends came to 8 bases. CDR1 SGHTA and CDR2 FQGNSA come from the germline V gene. The CDR3 is 13 amino acids. The CDR3 is CASSLAGYTEAFF. The DNA for the CDR3 is TGTGCCAGCAGCTTGGCAGGGTACACTGAAGCTTTCTTT.

Only a few counts were recorded for this clonotype. The chain's CDR3 is CSAKRQGRAFF. The CDR3 DNA reads TGCAGTGCTAAACGACAGGGCCGAGCTTTCTTT. The chain recombines TRBV20-1 with TRBJ1-1; 7 bases are a match to TRBD1. The CDR3 is 11 residues long. The germline V gene has CDR1 DFQATT and CDR2 SNEGSKA (reference sequence). The ends lost 4 bases at V and 10 bases at J; junction bases unmatched: 6.

V is TRBV19 and J is TRBJ1-5, with D uncertain. From germline, CDR1 is LNHDA and CDR2 SQIVND (reference sequence). Trimming pared 3 bases from V and 5 bases from J, leaving 17 bases between. The CDR3 runs 16 residues. DNA for the CDR3: TGTGCCAGTAGTATCCTTTTAGCCAGTCGGTATCAGCCCCAGCATTTT. This translates into CASSILLASRYQPQHF.

The chain is built from TRBV29-1 and TRBJ2-7; D unclear. Germline CDR1 reads SQVTM; CDR2 reads ANQGSEA. This CDR3 spans 13 amino acids. V dropped 2 bases and J dropped 2 bases, with 10 bases sitting between them. For the CDR3, the DNA is TGCAGCGTTGAATTGGGTCCAACCTACGAGCAGTACTTC. This sequence encodes CSVELGPTYEQYF.

Turning to this clonotype: A much more abundant neighbour one base away suggests this may be a read error. The chain has TRBV10-3 and TRBJ2-5, with 8 bases identical to TRBD2. V shed 5 bases and J 4 bases; nucleotides not matched to a gene: 6. The CDR3 length is 14 residues. CDR1 ENHRY and CDR2 SYGVKD come from the germline V gene. In DNA, the CDR3 is TGTGCCATCAGTTCCGGGGGGGCCACAGAGACCCAGTACTTC. This sequence encodes CAISSGGATETQYF.

This clonotype was observed a handful of times. The chain employs TRBV6-5 and TRBJ1-2; possibly TRBD1 for D (5 bases). Between the trimmed V and J ends, which lost 0 bases and 8 bases, there was a span of 10 bases. The CDR3 is made up of 13 amino acids. The V gene's germline CDR1 is MNHEY and CDR2 SVGAGI. CDR3 residues: CASSYSQGRGYTF. Written as DNA, the CDR3 is TGTGCCAGCAGTTACTCCCAGGGCCGGGGCTACACCTTC.

The rearrangement uses TRBV6-1 and TRBJ2-5; TRBD2 agrees at 10 bases. The CDR3 runs 14 residues. CDR1 and CDR2 from the germline V gene are MNHNS and SASEGT. This chain's CDR3 is CPIISGGAAETQYF. The CDR3 DNA sequence: TGTCCCATAATAAGCGGGGGGGCTGCGGAGACCCAGTACTTC.

This clonotype was seen only a few times. J is TRBJ1-6 and V is TRBV5-6; 8 bases line up with TRBD1. Germline loops: CDR1 SGHDT, CDR2 YYEEEE. V shed 0 bases, J shed 3 bases, and the junction held 2 bases outside the gene matches. CDR3 length: 16 residues. The CDR3 DNA is TGTGCCAGCAGCTTGGGGACAGGGTACTATAATTCACCCCTCCACTTT. Translated, it gives CASSLGTGYYNSPLHF.

V usage is TRBV6-1 and J usage is TRBJ1-6; D gene uncertain. Germline assignment: CDR1 MNHNS and CDR2 SASEGT. V was pared by 7 bases and J by 7 bases, with 14 bases between. The CDR3 has 14 amino acids. CDR3 amino acids: CASKANILNSPLHF. As DNA, the CDR3 is TGTGCCAGCAAGGCGAACATACTCAATTCACCCCTCCACTTT.

The V call is TRBV6-1, the J call TRBJ1-3; 8 nucleotides agree with TRBD1. This CDR3 is 16 amino acids long. Germline CDR1 reads MNHNS; CDR2 reads SASEGT. V shed 5 bases and J 2 bases; nucleotides not matched to a gene: 8. The CDR3 here is CASSRQTGGTGNTIYF. CDR3 DNA: TGTGCCAGCAGTCGACAAACAGGGGGAACTGGAAACACCATATATTTT.

The chain employs TRBV6-5 and TRBJ1-2; tentatively, D is TRBD1 (5 bases). Deletions cut 2 bases from V and 5 bases from J, with 6 bases between. The CDR3 contains 12 residues. Germline loops: CDR1 MNHEY, CDR2 SVGAGI. CDR3 protein: CASSYRGYGYTF. The CDR3 DNA follows: TGTGCCAGCAGTTACCGGGGGTATGGCTACACCTTC.

This clonotype was found a few times. The chain joins TRBV6-5 to TRBJ1-1, with no clear D. CDR3 length equals 12 residues. V was shortened by 2 bases and J by 7 bases, with 8 bases between the two germline ends. Germline CDR1 reads MNHEY; CDR2 reads SVGAGI. CDR3: CASSYGLGEAFF. The CDR3 coding sequence is TGTGCCAGCAGTTACGGTCTGGGTGAAGCTTTCTTT.

In this sample, this clonotype turned up a few times. The chain links TRBV20-1 to TRBJ2-3, with 7 bases fitting TRBD1. The CDR3 is 13 residues long. Germline loops: CDR1 DFQATT, CDR2 SNEGSKA (reference sequence). The ends lost 6 bases at V and 1 base at J; junction bases unmatched: 4. Here the CDR3 reads CSARQGGTDTQYF. For the CDR3, the DNA is TGCAGTGCCAGGCAGGGGGGCACAGATACGCAGTATTTT.

The chain employs TRBV12-3 or TRBV12-4 and TRBJ2-7, with a tentative D call TRBD2 (5 bases). There are 13 residues in the CDR3. V was pared by 6 bases and J by 3 bases, with 12 bases between. CDR3 residues: CASRAGGFYEQYF. The CDR3 bases are TGTGCCAGCAGGGCCGGAGGTTTCTACGAGCAGTACTTC.

This clonotype came up a few times. CDR3 sequence: CASSHESNTEAFF. The CDR3 bases are TGTGCCAGCAGCCACGAATCGAACACTGAAGCTTTCTTT. V and J are TRBV7-3 and TRBJ1-1; D unresolved. This CDR3 has 13 residues. Trimming removed 5 bases from V and 1 base from J, with 8 bases in between. The V gene's germline CDR1 is SGHTA and CDR2 FQGTGA.

This clonotype was seen a few times. The rearrangement joins TRBV7-6 to TRBJ1-2; D unresolved. Germline lookup yields CDR1 SGHVS and CDR2 FNYEAQ. The ends were cut back, 3 bases at V and 8 bases at J, with 13 bases in the middle. This CDR3 is built from 13 residues. This chain's CDR3 is CASSFGRARGYTF. In DNA, the CDR3 is TGTGCCAGCAGCTTCGGGCGGGCGAGGGGCTACACCTTC.

The V and J genes are TRBV27 and TRBJ1-2; TRBD1 is a possible D gene (6 bases). V shed 5 bases and J shed 4 bases, with 14 bases lying between them. The germline V gene has CDR1 MNHEY and CDR2 SMNVEV (reference sequence). The CDR3 is 14 residues long. CDR3 nucleotide sequence: TGTGCCAGCAGTCCTCGGACAGAGAGCTATGGCTACACCTTC. Translated, it gives CASSPRTESYGYTF.

Written as DNA, the CDR3 is TGTGCCAGCAGTTCTGGGATGGACGCGGGTGACTACACCTTC. It is translated as CASSSGMDAGDYTF. V gene TRBV28 combines with J gene TRBJ1-2; D remains unclear. V was trimmed by 4 bases and J by 10 bases, leaving 19 bases between them. The germline V gene encodes CDR1 MDHEN and CDR2 SYDVKM. This CDR3 has 14 residues.

V usage is TRBV12-3 or TRBV12-4 and J usage is TRBJ1-1, with D maybe TRBD1 (6 bases). The germline V and J ends were trimmed by 6 bases and 4 bases, with 12 bases remaining between them. CDR3 length: 13 amino acids. The CDR3 reads CASSSTGSTEAFF. The CDR3 bases are TGTGCCAGCAGCTCCACAGGGAGCACTGAAGCTTTCTTT.

This clonotype has only a few counts. The rearrangement uses TRBV7-3 and TRBJ2-5; D remains unclear. The CDR3 sequence is 13 residues long. V lost 2 bases and J lost 2, with 6 bases in between. CDR1 is SGHTA and CDR2 is FQGTGA in the germline V gene. The CDR3 loop reads CASSLVQQETQYF. The CDR3, as DNA: TGTGCCAGCAGCTTAGTACAGCAAGAGACCCAGTACTTC.

By sample fraction, this clonotype is large (0.1 to 1%). This chain connects TRBV7-2 to TRBJ2-7, with a tentative D call TRBD2 (5 bases). The germline V gene has CDR1 SGHTA and CDR2 FQGNSA. The CDR3 has 13 amino acids. Trimming removed 5 bases from V and 6 bases from J, with 14 bases in between. For the CDR3, the DNA is TGTGCCAGCAGCCTTTCCCGGGGTCTCGAGCAGTACTTC. Translated, it gives CASSLSRGLEQYF. The variable domain in full, with the rest retrieved from reference TRBV7-2 and TRBJ2-7, is GAGVSQSPSNKVTEKGKDVELRCDPISGHTALYWYRQSLGQGLEFLIYFQGNSAPDKSGLPSDRFSAERTGGSVSTLTIQRTQQEDSAVYLCASSLSRGLEQYFGPGTRLTVT.

This clonotype showed up just a few times. The rearrangement uses TRBV20-1 and TRBJ1-1; D might be TRBD1 (5 bases). The CDR3 spans 11 residues. Trimming shortened V by 6 bases and J by 4 bases, and 9 bases separated the two germline ends. Germline V gene data show CDR1 as DFQATT and CDR2 as SNEGSKA (reference sequence). CDR3 DNA sequence: TGCAGTGCCCGGGACCTCACTGAAGCTTTCTTT. Translating it yields CSARDLTEAFF.

This clonotype was counted a few times. The chain links TRBV15 to TRBJ1-5; D is ambiguous. This CDR3 is built from 15 residues. With 5 bases removed from V and 1 base from J, the gap between germline ends came to 12 bases. CDR1 LNHNV and CDR2 YYDKDF come from the germline V gene (reference sequence). CDR3: CATSSDQGSNQPQHF. The CDR3 region has the DNA TGTGCCACCAGCTCCGACCAAGGGAGCAATCAGCCCCAGCATTTT.